A single count supports the clone carrying this T cell receptor (beta chain). Its antigen is not identified. Germline V gene sequence: CDR1 SEHNR, CDR2 FQNEAQ (reference sequence). Trimming removed 10 bases at V and 0 bases at J, with 13 bases between. This CDR3 comprises 13 residues. Sequencing was performed with immunoSEQ multiplex PCR; in TCRdb, only in-frame clones are kept and a portion is missing. The table records roughly 32,000 clones, around 90% of them present only once. This specimen comes from a study of T cells in localized non-small cell lung cancer. General study findings and limits: Appearances in adjacent lung were noted for a median approximately 61 of the top 100 tumor clones.

The receptor was derived from a woman aged 40-75 years with stage III lung adenocarcinoma. The chain carries TRBV7-9 and TRBJ2-7, with D uncertain. The input for sequencing was peripheral blood mononuclear cells, taken before any cancer treatment. The CDR3: CATQEGASYEQYF. DNA of the CDR3: TGTGCCACCCAGGAAGGAGCCTCCTACGAGCAGTACTTC. Full variable domain (rest looked up from reference TRBV7-9 and TRBJ2-7): DTGVSQNPRHKITKRGQNVTFRCDPISEHNRLYWYRQTLGQGPEFLTYFQNEAQLEKSRLLSDRFSAERPKGSFSTLEIQRTEQGDSAMYLCATQEGASYEQYFGPGTRLTVT.